These 23 T cell receptor beta chains were sequenced from one sample in a study of CD8+ T cells in alopecia areata. Treatment here: oral pan-JAK inhibitor, 5-10 mg twice daily. Extracted RNA was reverse transcribed, and the resulting cDNA served as sequencing template. Libraries were prepared by immunoSEQ multiplex PCR; TCRdb keeps only in-frame clonotypes and omits some of them. Among 210,000 or so clones listed, just over 65% were seen once. The sequenced sample was CD4+ T cells sorted from blood, obtained at week 44, from a patient treated with tofacitinib. These TCRs come from a human donor with alopecia areata.

This chain uses TRBV9 with TRBJ2-1; 8 bases fit TRBD2. This CDR3 region has 15 residues. Germline CDR1 SGDLS, CDR2 YYNGEE. V gave up 2 bases and J gave up 3 bases; unmatched junction bases: 4. CDR3 DNA sequence: TGTGCCAGCAGCGTTAGCGGGGCTAGCTACAATGAGCAGTTCTTC. The encoded protein is CASSVSGASYNEQFF.

This chain's CDR3 is CASSLVGPGNTEAFF. DNA of the CDR3: TGCGCCAGCAGCTTGGTGGGACCCGGGAACACTGAAGCTTTCTTT. The chain recombines TRBV5-1 with TRBJ1-1; possibly TRBD1 for D (5 bases). This CDR3 contains 15 residues. Germline CDR1 is SGHRS and CDR2 is YFSETQ. The V gene lost 0 bases and the J gene lost 1 base, with 10 bases spanning the gap.

The rearrangement uses TRBV29-1 and TRBJ2-7; D remains unclear. The germline CDR1 and CDR2 sequences are SQVTM and ANQGSEA. Trimming took 5 bases from V and 0 from J, leaving 14 bases between them. This CDR3 has 14 residues. Here the CDR3 DNA reads TGCAGCGTTTCTAAAAGGGTAAGCTCCTACGAGCAGTACTTC. Translation gives CSVSKRVSSYEQYF.

In DNA, the CDR3 is TGCAGCGTCGGGACATTTGCCTACGAGCAGTACTTC. This translates into CSVGTFAYEQYF. The J gene is TRBJ2-7, the V gene TRBV29-1; D may be TRBD1 (6 bases). The CDR3 sequence is 12 residues long. Germline CDR1 reads SQVTM; CDR2 reads ANQGSEA. The V and J ends lost 6 bases and 2 bases respectively, with 11 bases between them.

This clone was seen only a few times. The rearrangement joins TRBV23-1 to TRBJ2-7, with D maybe TRBD1 (5 bases). Being an ORF, TRBV23-1 has a function that is uncertain. This CDR3 is built from 14 residues. Trimming took off 0 bases at V and 3 bases at J, with 9 bases between the two ends. For the CDR3, the DNA is TGCGCCAGCAGTCAATCTGCCAGGGACTACGAGCAGTACTTC. It translates to CASSQSARDYEQYF.

The rearrangement uses TRBV10-1 and TRBJ2-5; 9 nucleotides align to TRBD2. With V trimmed by 6 bases and J by 4 bases, 6 bases remained unmatched. The germline CDR1 and CDR2 sequences are WNHNN and SYGVQD (reference sequence). CDR3 length equals 14 residues. In nucleotides, the CDR3 is TGCGCCAGCAGCGGGACTAGCTGGGGAGAGACCCAGTACTTC. This translates into CASSGTSWGETQYF.

The V gene is TRBV12-5, the J gene TRBJ1-1; D uncertain. V was cut by 4 bases and J by 5 bases, with 8 bases left in between. This CDR3 region has 12 residues. Germline V gene lookup returns CDR1 LGHNT and CDR2 FRNRAP. The CDR3, as DNA: TGTGCTAGTGGTTCGCGGCCGACTGAAGCTTTCTTT. Amino acids: CASGSRPTEAFF.

The chain combines TRBV4-3 with TRBJ2-3; D unclear. Germline-derived CDR1 and CDR2 are LGHNA and YSLEER. The CDR3 extends over 14 amino acids. The V end lost 1 base, the J end lost 4 bases, and 9 bases lay between the germline ends. The CDR3 region has the DNA TGCGCCAGCAGCCAAGGGAGAGGTGCAGATACGCAGTATTTT. Amino acids: CASSQGRGADTQYF.

This clone was seen a handful of times. V usage is TRBV14 and J usage is TRBJ2-2; 12 bases match TRBD2. The CDR3 length is 17 residues. Per the germline V gene, CDR1 is SGHDN and CDR2 is FVKESK. Trimming at V came to 3 bases and at J to 0 bases, leaving 2 bases not matched to a gene. The CDR3: CASSQRTSGANTGELFF. In DNA, the CDR3 is TGTGCCAGCAGCCAGAGGACTAGCGGGGCGAACACCGGGGAGCTGTTTTTT.

The CDR3: CASSRGGHYSGNTIYF. CDR3 sequence (DNA): TGTGCCAGCAGTCGAGGGGGACACTACTCTGGAAACACCATATATTTT. J is TRBJ1-3 and V is TRBV2; the D gene is possibly TRBD1 (6 bases). Trimming left V 5 bases short and J 0 bases short, with 14 bases between. There are 16 residues in the CDR3. Germline V gene lookup returns CDR1 SNHLY and CDR2 FYNNEI.

This clone was seen only a few times. The chain has TRBV29-1 and TRBJ1-1; D might be TRBD1 (6 bases). The CDR3 length is 14 residues. Germline V gene lookup returns CDR1 SQVTM and CDR2 ANQGSEA. The ends were cut back, 7 bases at V and 1 base at J, with 16 bases in the middle. CDR3 sequence reads: CSALGGHGNTEAFF. As DNA, the CDR3 is TGCAGCGCCCTAGGGGGGCACGGGAACACTGAAGCTTTCTTT. Based on the CDR3 plus reference TRBV29-1 and TRBJ1-1, the full variable domain is SAVISQKPSRDICQRGTSLTIQCQVDSQVTMMFWYRQQPGQSLTLIATANQGSEATYESGFVIDKFPISRPNLTFSTLTVSNMSPEDSSIYLCSALGGHGNTEAFFGQGTRLTVV.

This chain connects TRBV15 to TRBJ1-2; D is unclear. Germline loops: CDR1 LNHNV, CDR2 YYDKDF (reference sequence). V lost 2 bases, J lost 7 bases, and 20 bases lay in between. This CDR3 is built from 16 residues. The chain's CDR3 is CATSRPSLGANSGYTF. The CDR3 DNA reads TGTGCCACCAGCAGACCGAGTCTTGGCGCTAATTCTGGCTACACCTTC.

This clone was picked up one time. The chain couples TRBV30 to TRBJ1-2, with 7 bases matching TRBD1. J lost 5 bases, V lost 1 base, and 4 bases had no gene match. Germline V lookup: CDR1 GTSNPN, CDR2 SVGIG (reference sequence). CDR3 length: 13 residues. The CDR3 loop is CAWSERQGYGYTF. The CDR3 nucleotides are TGTGCCTGGAGTGAAAGACAGGGTTATGGCTACACCTTC.

The V call is TRBV6-1, the J call TRBJ2-7; D is unclear. Germline lookup yields CDR1 MNHNS and CDR2 SASEGT. This CDR3 is 13 amino acids long. V gave up 6 bases and J gave up 0 bases, with 9 bases separating them. The CDR3: CASRLAYSYEQYF. CDR3 nucleotides: TGTGCCAGCAGATTGGCCTACTCCTACGAGCAGTACTTC.

This chain joins TRBV29-1 and TRBJ1-4; D may be TRBD1 (6 bases). This CDR3 region has 12 residues. From germline, CDR1 is SQVTM and CDR2 ANQGSEA. Trimming left V 6 bases short and J 7 bases short, with 12 bases between. DNA for the CDR3: TGCAGCGTAGCCGAGGGGGGTGAAAAACTGTTTTTT. Protein: CSVAEGGEKLFF. The full variable domain, rest sourced from reference TRBV29-1 and TRBJ1-4, is SAVISQKPSRDICQRGTSLTIQCQVDSQVTMMFWYRQQPGQSLTLIATANQGSEATYESGFVIDKFPISRPNLTFSTLTVSNMSPEDSSIYLCSVAEGGEKLFFGSGTQLSVL.

The chain joins TRBV5-6 to TRBJ1-2; 9 nucleotides match TRBD1. The germline V gene encodes CDR1 SGHDT and CDR2 YYEEEE. Trimming took 3 bases from V and 2 from J; bases not matched to a gene: 2. The CDR3 spans 14 residues. CDR3 amino acids: CASSSDRGNYGYTF. In DNA form, the CDR3 reads TGTGCCAGCAGCTCGGACAGGGGAAACTATGGCTACACCTTC.

V usage is TRBV29-1 and J usage is TRBJ1-2; D possibly corresponds to TRBD1 (6 bases). Per the germline V gene, CDR1 is SQVTM and CDR2 is ANQGSEA. Trimming stripped 7 bases from V and 4 bases from J, with 13 bases between. The CDR3 is made up of 12 amino acids. The CDR3 region has the DNA TGCAGCGATCGGCAGGGGTCCTATGGCTACACCTTC. It codes for CSDRQGSYGYTF.

This chain connects TRBV7-2 to TRBJ1-2; 7 bases align to TRBD1. Germline-derived CDR1 and CDR2 are SGHTA and FQGNSA. Germline trimming cut 4 bases from V and 4 bases from J; bases unmatched to any gene: 9. The CDR3 contains 15 residues. Here the CDR3 DNA reads TGTGCCAGCAGCTCCGGGACAGTACCTTCCTATGGCTACACCTTC. Its protein is CASSSGTVPSYGYTF.

The CDR3 loop reads CSVEEFGSNGYTF. Written as DNA, the CDR3 is TGCAGCGTTGAAGAGTTTGGATCTAATGGCTACACCTTC. This sequence joins TRBV29-1 and TRBJ1-2, with unresolved D. V lost 0 bases and J 6 bases, leaving 11 bases between the germline ends. The CDR3 runs to 13 residues. CDR1 SQVTM and CDR2 ANQGSEA come from the germline V gene.

V gene TRBV7-9 combines with J gene TRBJ2-1; TRBD1 aligns across 7 bases. The CDR3 covers 14 residues. V was clipped by 6 bases and J by 7 bases; unmatched bases: 9. CDR1 SEHNR and CDR2 FQNEAQ come from the germline V gene (reference sequence). The CDR3 DNA follows: TGTGCCAGCAGTTATGGACAGGTAGGGAATGAGCAGTTCTTC. It yields the protein CASSYGQVGNEQFF.

This clone was seen a few times. This sequence joins TRBV4-1 and TRBJ1-2, with 8 bases aligning to TRBD1. Germline CDR1 and CDR2: MGHRA and YSYEKL. CDR3 length equals 15 residues. The V gene end was trimmed by 4 bases and the J gene end by 2 bases; junction bases not matched to a gene: 6. CDR3 residues: CASSPGQGSNYGYTF. The CDR3 nucleotides read TGCGCCAGCAGCCCCGGACAGGGTTCGAACTATGGCTACACCTTC.

There are a few counts of this clone. V and J are TRBV6-5 and TRBJ1-6; D may be TRBD1 (6 bases). Germline CDR1 and CDR2: MNHEY and SVGAGI. Trimming removed 5 bases from V and 7 bases from J, with 12 bases in between. CDR3 size: 14 residues. In DNA, the CDR3 is TGTGCCAGCAGTGGGACATATCAGAATTCACCCCTCCACTTT. Its translation: CASSGTYQNSPLHF.

The count of this clone is one. This chain uses TRBV7-2 with TRBJ2-7, with D unresolved. V shed 2 bases and J shed 5 bases, with 7 bases lying between them. Germline V gene sequence: CDR1 SGHTA, CDR2 FQGNSA. This CDR3 comprises 12 residues. The CDR3 here is CASSLLYDEQYF. The CDR3 DNA sequence: TGTGCCAGCAGCTTACTCTATGACGAGCAGTACTTC.